This T cell receptor beta chain was identified during a study of T cell responses to AZD1222 COVID-19 vaccine. Analyses pooled second doses at about 4 or about 12 weeks. Sequencing was performed with immunoSEQ multiplex PCR; in TCRdb, only in-frame clones are kept and a portion is missing. The table includes about 130,000 clones, 80% to 95% detected once. The source is an adult who received the AZD1222 COVID-19 vaccine. The specimen comprised peripheral blood, sampled 28 days after the second AZD1222 dose.

The DNA for the CDR3 is TGTGCCAGCAGCTTGGGGGGACAGGGCGGGCCCCATCAGCCCCAGCATTTT. This translates into CASSLGGQGGPHQPQHF. The V call is TRBV7-2, the J call TRBJ1-5, with 9 bases fitting TRBD1. Germline V gene sequence: CDR1 SGHTA, CDR2 FQGNSA. The CDR3 length is 17 residues. V lost 3 bases, J lost 5 bases, and 11 bases stayed unmatched.